This TCR beta chain was captured by sequencing in a study of blood T cell repertoires in COVID-19. Study-level information: Samples representing acute and convalescent COVID-19 were sourced from the United States, Italy and Spain.

Original analysis: By means of reference gene primer amplification, nucleated cell counts were estimated. Clones were read by immunoSEQ multiplex PCR, and TCRdb kept only the in-frame ones, dropping some. That table gives V, J and clone size, and the DNA gave D and trimming. The sample contains about 300,000 clones, about 89% of which appear only once. J was trimmed by 5 bases and V by 3 bases; bases with no gene match: 6. Germline V gene sequence: CDR1 SNHLY, CDR2 FYNNEI. CDR3 length equals 14 residues. Sequenced material: peripheral blood. The sequence was obtained from a man in his forties or fifties with acute or convalescent COVID-19. The rearrangement links TRBV2 to TRBJ1-1; 7 nucleotides match TRBD1. The CDR3 nucleotides are TGTGCCAGCAGTGATCAGGGGGACGGGACTGAAGCTTTCTTT. Translating it yields CASSDQGDGTEAFF.